This entry lists 19 T cell receptor beta chains sequenced from one sample in a study of T-cell memory formation after mild COVID-19. TCRdb used MiXCR to reprocess the 5' RACE reads, holding one entry per CDR3 protein. In the table there are 150,000 to 200,000 distinct CDR3 sequences, roughly 10% of which are singletons. Sequenced sample: PBMCs or a T cell subset sorted from them (not recorded which). The receptors shown here come from a man younger than 35 who had mild COVID-19 (a few samples of this study predate the infection). Cell type and time point are not known.

The J gene is TRBJ2-7, the V gene TRBV7-2; 8 bases are a match to TRBD1. V was pared by 4 bases and J by 4 bases, with 6 bases of the junction left unmatched. The germline CDR1 and CDR2 sequences are SGHTA and FQGNSA. The CDR3 totals 14 residues. In DNA, the CDR3 is TGTGCCAGCAGCTATCGACAGGGGTGGTACGAGCAGTACTTC. Amino acids: CASSYRQGWYEQYF.

A remark on this clonotype: This may stem from a read error, because a much larger clone lies one nucleotide away. DNA of the CDR3: TGCGCCAGCATCCAAGACTGGGGCCGTTCCAATCAGCCCCAGCATTTT. It encodes CASIQDWGRSNQPQHF. This rearrangement joins TRBV4-1 to TRBJ1-5; perhaps TRBD1 as D (5 bases). CDR3 length: 16 residues. The germline V gene encodes CDR1 MGHRA and CDR2 YSYEKL.

This chain joins TRBV4-1 and TRBJ1-2; 8 positions match TRBD1. The CDR3 consists of 17 residues. V shed 2 bases, J shed 4 bases, and the junction held 12 bases outside the gene matches. The V gene's germline CDR1 is MGHRA and CDR2 YSYEKL. CDR3 sequence reads: CASSQSIRQGAGYGYTF. The CDR3 nucleotides read TGCGCCAGCAGCCAATCCATACGTCAGGGGGCCGGCTATGGCTACACCTTC.

This clonotype was counted only a few times. This chain uses TRBV7-2 with TRBJ2-2; unclear D gene. The CDR3 runs to 13 residues. Trimming took off 2 bases at V and 7 bases at J, with 8 bases between the two ends. From germline, CDR1 is SGHTA and CDR2 FQGNSA. The CDR3 loop is CASSLIPFGELFF. DNA for the CDR3: TGTGCCAGCAGCTTAATCCCTTTCGGGGAGCTGTTTTTT.

This clonotype was seen a handful of times. This rearrangement joins TRBV12-3 or TRBV12-4 to TRBJ2-1; weak D call: TRBD2 (6 bases). With 6 bases removed from V and 6 bases from J, the gap between germline ends came to 12 bases. This CDR3 has 13 residues. The CDR3 nucleotides read TGTGCCAGCAGCGGGGGACTGATCAATGAGCAGTTCTTC. It yields the protein CASSGGLINEQFF.

This clonotype was counted at least ten times. The chain joins TRBV28 to TRBJ2-1; a possible D gene is TRBD2 (5 bases). This CDR3 contains 14 residues. Looked up from germline, CDR1 is MDHEN and CDR2 is SYDVKM. Trimming removed 6 bases from V and 15 bases from J, with 24 bases in between. CDR3 coding DNA: TGTGCCAGCAGAACGAACTCAGGACGGGATGAGGTGTTCTTC. This encodes CASRTNSGRDEVFF.

This clonotype occurred a few times. CDR3 bases: TGTGCCAGCAGTGGGACTAGCGGGGGGGCCAATGAGCAGTTCTTC. Its protein is CASSGTSGGANEQFF. V is TRBV2 and J is TRBJ2-1; 15 nucleotides align to TRBD2. Germline trimming cut 4 bases from V and 6 bases from J; bases unmatched to any gene: 1. The CDR3 extends over 15 amino acids. The V gene's germline CDR1 is SNHLY and CDR2 FYNNEI.

The V and J genes are TRBV6-6 and TRBJ2-2; 8 nucleotides line up with TRBD2. J gave up 5 bases and V 8 bases, and 4 bases lay outside the gene matches. This CDR3 has 13 residues. CDR1 is MNHNY and CDR2 is SVGAGI in the germline V gene (reference sequence). CDR3 coding DNA: TGTGCCAGCCGGGGGGGTTGGACCGGGGAGCTGTTTTTT. This sequence encodes CASRGGWTGELFF.

This rearrangement joins TRBV20-1 to TRBJ2-7; D assignment may be TRBD1 or TRBD2 (5 bases each). Germline CDR1 is DFQATT and CDR2 is SNEGSKA (reference sequence). V was clipped by 6 bases and J by 1 base, with 13 bases between them. There are 13 residues in the CDR3. This chain's CDR3 is CSAQSEGSYEQYF. Written as DNA, the CDR3 is TGCAGTGCACAATCCGAGGGGTCCTACGAGCAGTACTTC.

This clonotype occurred a few times. This chain joins TRBV4-2 and TRBJ1-4; D is ambiguous. Germline CDR1 reads LGHNA; CDR2 reads YNFKEQ. The CDR3 spans 15 residues. Trimming stripped 0 bases from V and 7 bases from J, with 12 bases between. The CDR3 DNA follows: TGTGCCAGCAGCCAAGAAGTTTACAGTAGTGAAAAACTGTTTTTT. Translating it yields CASSQEVYSSEKLFF.

This clonotype was seen more than once but under ten times. The chain combines TRBV7-3 with TRBJ1-1, with TRBD1 as a possible D gene (5 bases). The CDR3 runs to 13 residues. Trimming stripped 8 bases from V and 1 base from J, with 11 bases between. In germline, CDR1 is SGHTA, CDR2 FQGTGA. The CDR3 protein is CASGAGGNTEAFF. The CDR3 bases are TGTGCCAGCGGGGCAGGAGGGAACACTGAAGCTTTCTTT.

This clonotype occurred a few times. One end of the junction is discordant with germline, which a read error may explain. V usage is TRBV10-2 and J usage is TRBJ2-7; TRBD1 aligns across 7 bases. The CDR3 totals 13 residues. Germline loops: CDR1 WSHSY, CDR2 SAAADI. The CDR3 region is CASSDPTGNLRRF. For the CDR3, the DNA is TGCGCCAGCAGTGATCCGACAGGGAACCTTCGGCGCTTC.

The chain uses TRBV3-2 and TRBJ1-5; the tabulated D call, TRBD1, remains unverified against the DNA. TRBV3-2 is deemed a pseudogene. The CDR3 extends over 15 amino acids. CDR3 DNA: TGTGCCAGCAGCCATATAGGGACAGGGAATCAGCCCCAGCATTTT. It specifies CASSHIGTGNQPQHF.

This clonotype was counted ten times or more. The chain employs TRBV7-2 and TRBJ2-3; D unresolved. CDR3 size: 12 residues. Between the trimmed V and J ends, which lost 3 bases and 2 bases, there was a span of 3 bases. CDR1 is SGHTA and CDR2 is FQGNSA in the germline V gene. The CDR3 DNA is TGTGCCAGCAGCTTGTACACAGATACGCAGTATTTT. This encodes CASSLYTDTQYF.

This clonotype was found a few times. V is TRBV7-2 and J is TRBJ1-3; maybe TRBD1 (6 bases). Germline-derived CDR1 and CDR2 are SGHTA and FQGNSA. The CDR3 is 15 amino acids. V lost 5 bases and J 5 bases, leaving 16 bases between the germline ends. CDR3 nucleotide sequence: TGTGCCAGCAGCCCGAGGGGGTTTACCCGAAACACCATATATTTT. This sequence encodes CASSPRGFTRNTIYF.

This clonotype has more than one count but fewer than ten. The chain links TRBV10-3 to TRBJ2-1; the D is unclear. Germline V gene data show CDR1 as ENHRY and CDR2 as SYGVKD. V was clipped by 7 bases and J by 5 bases, with 12 bases between them. The CDR3 is 13 amino acids. In nucleotides, the CDR3 is TGTGCCATCACTACTGGCTCTAACAATGAGCAGTTCTTC. This codes for CAITTGSNNEQFF.

This clonotype was counted many times. V gene TRBV12-3 or TRBV12-4 combines with J gene TRBJ2-3; 16 bases match TRBD2. The V gene end was trimmed by 6 bases and the J gene end by 0 bases; junction bases not matched to a gene: 6. CDR3 length equals 18 residues. CDR3 DNA: TGTGCCAGCAGATATCCGGGACTAGCGGGGGGGAGCACAGATACGCAGTATTTT. It translates to CASRYPGLAGGSTDTQYF.

In this sample, this clonotype turned up a few times. The genes are TRBV15 and TRBJ2-5; a possible D gene is TRBD1 (5 bases). The CDR3 contains 14 residues. The V end was cut by 0 bases, the J end by 2 bases, with 7 bases between. CDR1 is LNHNV, CDR2 YYDKDF, per germline (reference sequence). CDR3 region: CATSRDRTQETQYF. For the CDR3, the DNA is TGTGCCACCAGCAGAGACCGGACACAAGAGACCCAGTACTTC.

This clonotype appeared many times. CDR3 DNA: TGCAGCGAATCGACAGGGTCCGGAGATACGCAGTATTTT. It specifies CSESTGSGDTQYF. The chain links TRBV29-1 to TRBJ2-3; TRBD1 matches at 7 bases. Per the germline V gene, CDR1 is SQVTM and CDR2 is ANQGSEA. J was trimmed by 5 bases and V by 7 bases; bases with no gene match: 9. This CDR3 region has 13 residues.